This T cell receptor beta chain is drawn from a study of CD8 T cells in Susac syndrome. CDR3 length: 14 amino acids. The germline V gene has CDR1 MNHNS and CDR2 SASEGT. Trimming cost V 6 bases and J 3 bases, with 15 bases left between them. Random hexamers were used to reverse transcribe an amount of roughly 0.45 to 1 ug RNA. The authors amplified TCR beta CDR3 across 54 Vbeta and 13 Jbeta using immunoSEQ multiplex PCR. TCRdb used MiXCR to reprocess the immunoSEQ multiplex PCR reads, holding one entry per CDR3 protein. The sample has approximately 120,000 distinct CDR3 sequences, roughly 89% seen once.

The chain joins TRBV6-1 to TRBJ2-7; the D gene is possibly TRBD1 (6 bases). The TCR sequence derives from a human donor with multiple sclerosis. The sequenced material came from CD8+ T cells from PBMCs. The CDR3, as DNA: TGTGCCAGCAGCCCCGGGACAATTCTCTACGAGCAGTACTTC. The encoded protein is CASSPGTILYEQYF.